What follows are 12 T cell receptor beta chains derived from one specimen sequenced in a study of cytomegalovirus exposure and HLA in healthy donors. The PCR was carried out with 60 Vbeta primers and 13 Jbeta primers. Assay: immunoSEQ multiplex PCR; the TCRdb copy retains only in-frame clones and omits some. Of roughly 140,000 clones listed, around 60% are singletons. Sequenced material: PBMCs. All receptors derive from a woman aged 55-69 years in good health and CMV-seropositive.

The chain has TRBV6-6 and TRBJ1-1; weak D call: TRBD1 (6 bases). Deletions cut 9 bases from V and 8 bases from J, with 25 bases between. The CDR3 covers 15 residues. Germline CDR1 reads MNHNY; CDR2 reads SVGAGI (reference sequence). CDR3 loop: CASSRIGGERGEAFF. The CDR3 DNA reads as TGTGCCAGTTCTAGAATTGGGGGGGAGAGGGGGGAAGCTTTCTTT.

This chain's CDR3 is CATRGPTYNEQFF. DNA for the CDR3: TGTGCCACCAGGGGGCCGACATACAATGAGCAGTTCTTC. The V gene is TRBV28, the J gene TRBJ2-1, with TRBD1 identical over 8 bases. The CDR3 spans 13 residues. The germline CDR1 and CDR2 sequences are MDHEN and SYDVKM. The junction had 6 bases not matched to a gene; V was cut back by 10 bases and J by 4 bases. Drawing the rest from reference TRBV28 and TRBJ2-1, the complete variable domain is DVKVTQSSRYLVKRTGEKVFLECVQDMDHENMFWYRQDPGLGLRLIYFSYDVKMKEKGDIPEGYSVSREKKERFSLILESASTNQTSMYLCATRGPTYNEQFFGPGTRLTVL.

The table lists this clone with a few counts. CDR3 residues: CASSARDRGKTGELFF. CDR3 sequence (DNA): TGTGCCAGCAGTGCCCGGGACAGGGGGAAAACCGGGGAGCTGTTTTTT. The J gene is TRBJ2-2, the V gene TRBV6-1, with TRBD1 identical over 11 bases. The CDR3 is 16 residues long. CDR1 and CDR2 (germline): MNHNS, SASEGT. V dropped 4 bases and J dropped 5; count of bases not matched to a gene: 6.

This clone was found once. J is TRBJ2-7 and V is TRBV2; the match to TRBD2 covers 14 bases. Trimming at V came to 9 bases and at J to 6 bases, leaving 4 bases not matched to a gene. Germline lookup yields CDR1 SNHLY and CDR2 FYNNEI. This CDR3 comprises 13 residues. The CDR3 loop is CARGGLAGVEQYF. In DNA form, the CDR3 reads TGTGCCAGGGGGGGACTAGCGGGAGTCGAGCAGTACTTC.

The J gene is TRBJ2-1, the V gene TRBV7-6, with 7 bases matching TRBD2. With V trimmed by 1 base and J by 3 bases, 6 bases remained unmatched. From germline, CDR1 is SGHVS and CDR2 FNYEAQ. The CDR3 covers 16 residues. The CDR3 DNA is TGTGCCAGCAGCTTAGAGTCCAGCGGGGTCTACAATGAGCAGTTCTTC. Its protein is CASSLESSGVYNEQFF.

This clone was seen a handful of times. The CDR3 protein is CASSERQGANEQFF. DNA for the CDR3: TGTGCCAGCAGTGAACGACAGGGGGCTAATGAGCAGTTCTTC. The chain combines TRBV6-4 with TRBJ2-1; 10 positions agree with TRBD1. The trim removed 3 bases at V and 7 bases at J, leaving 3 bases unmatched. Germline V gene data show CDR1 as MRHNA and CDR2 as SNTAGT. The CDR3 extends over 14 amino acids.

V usage is TRBV28 and J usage is TRBJ2-7; 11 bases map to TRBD2. J was trimmed by 10 bases and V by 3 bases; bases with no gene match: 8. The CDR3 is made up of 14 amino acids. From germline, CDR1 is MDHEN and CDR2 SYDVKM. The CDR3 DNA sequence: TGTGCCAGCAGTTTTAGCGGGAGGGCCTTGGTACAGTACTTC. It encodes CASSFSGRALVQYF.

This clone was picked up a small number of times. The V call is TRBV4-3, the J call TRBJ2-3, with TRBD2 identical over 10 bases. The CDR3 has 17 amino acids. J gave up 6 bases and V 1 base, and 10 bases lay outside the gene matches. CDR1 is LGHNA and CDR2 is YSLEER in the germline V gene. The CDR3 reads CASSQGTSGKRGDTQYF. The DNA for the CDR3 is TGCGCCAGCAGCCAAGGGACTAGCGGCAAGAGGGGGGATACGCAGTATTTT.

V is TRBV6-5 and J is TRBJ2-2; D remains ambiguous. Deletions cut 0 bases from V and 6 bases from J, with 5 bases between. The CDR3 has 13 amino acids. Germline CDR1 reads MNHEY; CDR2 reads SVGAGI. The CDR3 DNA is TGTGCCAGCAGTTACTCGGGCTCCGGGGAGCTGTTTTTT. Amino acids: CASSYSGSGELFF.

This clone has only one observation. The chain couples TRBV7-3 to TRBJ2-3; possible D gene TRBD1, 6 bases. This CDR3 region has 15 residues. V shed 1 base and J shed 6 bases, with 14 bases lying between them. Germline V CDR1 and CDR2: SGHTA, FQGTGA. CDR3 residues: CASSLSSGAGDTQYF. CDR3 nucleotide sequence: TGTGCCAGCAGCTTAAGTTCAGGGGCTGGGGATACGCAGTATTTT.

This clone was seen a few times. The rearrangement joins TRBV6-5 to TRBJ1-2, with 7 bases identical to TRBD1. The CDR3 extends over 14 amino acids. CDR1 is MNHEY, CDR2 SVGAGI, per germline. The ends lost 6 bases at V and 5 bases at J; junction bases unmatched: 9. This CDR3 reads CASRKTGVGYGYTF. The CDR3 bases are TGTGCCAGCAGAAAAACAGGGGTAGGGTATGGCTACACCTTC.

The chain is built from TRBV15 and TRBJ1-1; perhaps TRBD1 as D (6 bases). Trimming shortened V by 0 bases and J by 8 bases, and 25 bases separated the two germline ends. The CDR3 length is 18 residues. Germline CDR1 reads LNHNV; CDR2 reads YYDKDF (reference sequence). CDR3 protein: CATSRDRARGPGMREAFF. CDR3 in DNA: TGTGCCACCAGCAGAGATAGGGCCAGGGGCCCGGGGATGAGGGAAGCTTTCTTT.